The clone carrying this T cell receptor (beta chain) showed up just once. Its antigen is unidentified. The data belong to a study of cytomegalovirus exposure and HLA in healthy donors. Study conclusions and caveats: Previously analyzed data showed that most TCR beta V segments were productive at a frequency of about 87% or about 30%. V- and J-gene trimming of TCR beta was linked (in a later analysis) to a missense DCLRE1C variant.

In germline, CDR1 is SGHTA, CDR2 FQGNSA. V was trimmed by 6 bases and J by 6 bases, leaving 13 bases between them. The CDR3 is 13 amino acids. Use of 60 Vbeta and 13 Jbeta primers characterized the PCR. Here immunoSEQ multiplex PCR was the method, and the copy in TCRdb shows in-frame clones only, minus some. The sample shows 110,000 or so clones, about 80% of them seen only once. This chain connects TRBV7-2 to TRBJ2-3; possibly TRBD2 for D (5 bases). The clonotype comes from a young man in good health and CMV-seronegative. The specimen sequenced was PBMCs. In DNA, the CDR3 is TGTGCCAGCAGGCAAGCGGCGCCCGATACGCAGTATTTT. Protein: CASRQAAPDTQYF.